These 21 T cell receptor beta chains were all obtained from the same sample, sequenced in a study of T-cell reconstitution after alpha-beta-depleted transplantation in children. Unique molecular identifiers featured in how the TCRbeta library was prepared. TCRdb used MiXCR to reprocess the PCR reads, holding one entry per CDR3 protein. Of some 530,000 distinct CDR3 sequences listed, roughly an eighth are singletons. Source: PBMCs from the stem cell graft donor, taken from the stem cell graft. The receptors here all came from a human donor who donated a stem cell graft to a child with combined immunodeficiency.

This clonotype appeared a few times. This chain links TRBV30 with TRBJ2-5; TRBD2 is a possible D gene (6 bases). Trimming left V 3 bases short and J 5 bases short, with 13 bases between. Germline V CDR1 and CDR2: GTSNPN, SVGIG (reference sequence). CDR3 length: 13 amino acids. The CDR3 nucleotides are TGTGCCTGGAGAAGCGGGTCGGGCGAGACCCAGTACTTC. It translates to CAWRSGSGETQYF. The full variable domain, in which reference TRBV30 and TRBJ2-5 provide the parts outside the CDR3, is SQTIHQWPATLVQPVGSPLSLECTVEGTSNPNLYWYRQAAGRGLQLLFYSVGIGQISSEVPQNLSASRPQDRQFILSSKKLLLSDSGFYLCAWRSGSGETQYFGPGTRLLVL.

This clonotype appeared many times. The chain recombines TRBV13 with TRBJ2-7, with D possibly being TRBD2 (7 bases). V lost 4 bases, J lost 2 bases, and 15 bases lay in between. Germline values: CDR1 PRHDT, CDR2 FYEKMQ (reference sequence). CDR3 size: 15 residues. CDR3 nucleotides: TGTGCCAGCAGCTCCCTTTCCGGGGGGCCCTACGAGCAGTACTTC. Translated: CASSSLSGGPYEQYF.

V and J are TRBV20-1 and TRBJ2-3; no firm D call. V lost 4 bases and J lost 2, with 10 bases in between. The CDR3 loop spans 13 amino acids. From germline, CDR1 is DFQATT and CDR2 SNEGSKA (reference sequence). The CDR3, as DNA: TGCAGTGCTATAGTAGGGCTCACAGATACGCAGTATTTT. Translating gives CSAIVGLTDTQYF.

This clonotype has a count of ten or more. The gene calls are TRBV20-1 and TRBJ2-3, with TRBD2 matching over 11 bases. Germline V lookup: CDR1 DFQATT, CDR2 SNEGSKA (reference sequence). The CDR3 spans 15 residues. J was trimmed by 5 bases and V by 3 bases; bases with no gene match: 7. The DNA of the CDR3 is TGCAGTGCTAGGCGGCTAGCGGGAGGAGGAGATACGCAGTATTTT. It specifies CSARRLAGGGDTQYF.

This clonotype was observed a few times. V gene TRBV24-1 combines with J gene TRBJ2-5; the match to TRBD2 covers 9 bases. The CDR3 is 16 amino acids. The trim removed 4 bases at V and 2 bases at J, leaving 7 bases unmatched. In germline, CDR1 is KGHDR, CDR2 SFDVKD. DNA for the CDR3: TGTGCCACCAGTGACCGGACTAGCGCGAGGCAAGAGACCCAGTACTTC. This translates into CATSDRTSARQETQYF.

The genes are TRBV15 and TRBJ2-1; D ambiguous. CDR1 and CDR2 from the germline V gene are LNHNV and YYDKDF (reference sequence). This CDR3 is built from 14 residues. V shed 4 bases and J shed 3 bases, with 10 bases lying between them. The CDR3 here is CATSTDRIYNEQFF. CDR3 coding DNA: TGTGCCACCAGCACGGACCGTATCTACAATGAGCAGTTCTTC.

This clonotype was observed many times. The rearrangement links TRBV15 to TRBJ1-1, with no clear D. Trimming took off 4 bases at V and 8 bases at J, with 17 bases between the two ends. The CDR3 is made up of 14 amino acids. Germline V gives CDR1 LNHNV, CDR2 YYDKDF (reference sequence). CDR3 bases: TGTGCCACCAGCATTGCCCCTCTAGGAGGAGAAGCTTTCTTT. Amino acids: CATSIAPLGGEAFF.

The genes are TRBV12-3 or TRBV12-4 and TRBJ1-2, with 9 nucleotides matching TRBD1. Germline trimming cut 5 bases from V and 4 bases from J; bases unmatched to any gene: 2. This CDR3 is built from 13 residues. The CDR3 DNA sequence: TGTGCCAGCAGTGGGACAGGGACCTATGGCTACACCTTC. Translated: CASSGTGTYGYTF.

The rearrangement uses TRBV18 and TRBJ2-1, with 9 nucleotides matching TRBD1. V gave up 3 bases and J gave up 7 bases; unmatched junction bases: 4. Looked up from germline, CDR1 is KGHSH and CDR2 is LQKENI. The CDR3 covers 14 residues. In DNA, the CDR3 is TGTGCCAGCTCACCTTCGACAGGGGGGAATGAGCAGTTCTTC. It specifies CASSPSTGGNEQFF. Variable domain in full (rest from reference TRBV18 and TRBJ2-1): NAGVMQNPRHLVRRRGQEARLRCSPMKGHSHVYWYRQLPEEGLKFMVYLQKENIIDESGMPKERFSAEFPKEGPSILRIQQVVRGDSAAYFCASSPSTGGNEQFFGPGTRLTVL.

The chain links TRBV12-3 or TRBV12-4 to TRBJ2-5; no firm D call. The CDR3 has 14 residues. Trimming pared 2 bases from V and 4 bases from J, leaving 11 bases between. The CDR3 loop is CASSLLSGPETQYF. CDR3 bases: TGTGCCAGCAGTTTACTATCCGGTCCAGAGACCCAGTACTTC.

This rearrangement joins TRBV12-3 or TRBV12-4 to TRBJ2-1, with TRBD2 matching over 9 bases. Unmatched junction bases numbered 9, after V lost 6 bases and J lost 6 bases. This CDR3 has 15 residues. CDR3 sequence reads: CASSRAGGPSNEQFF. CDR3 nucleotides: TGTGCCAGCAGCCGCGCGGGAGGGCCTAGCAATGAGCAGTTCTTC.

This clonotype has just a few counts. The CDR3 spells CASSLAGGAVSYEQYF. CDR3 in DNA: TGCGCCAGCAGCCTCGCCGGCGGGGCGGTCTCCTACGAGCAGTACTTC. J is TRBJ2-7 and V is TRBV4-1, with D possibly being TRBD2 (6 bases). Trimming took 4 bases from V and 0 from J, leaving 16 bases between them. The CDR3 contains 16 residues. Germline V gene sequence: CDR1 MGHRA, CDR2 YSYEKL.

The chain joins TRBV25-1 to TRBJ2-1; D tentatively fits TRBD1 or TRBD2 (7 bases each). Trimming removed 0 bases at V and 8 bases at J, with 17 bases between. CDR3 length equals 16 residues. Germline lookup yields CDR1 MGHDK and CDR2 SYGVNS. The CDR3 region has the DNA TGTGCCAGCAGTGAATATGGGAACAGGGGAGGGGATGAGCAGTTCTTC. Protein sequence: CASSEYGNRGGDEQFF.

This clonotype was seen at least ten times. The chain recombines TRBV6-1 with TRBJ1-2, with TRBD1 identical over 8 bases. The length of the CDR3 is 14 residues. V dropped 6 bases and J dropped 2; count of bases not matched to a gene: 5. The germline V gene encodes CDR1 MNHNS and CDR2 SASEGT. The CDR3 nucleotides read TGTGCCAGCAGAGACAGGGGTTCAAACTATGGCTACACCTTC. Protein: CASRDRGSNYGYTF.

The table lists this clonotype with many counts. The chain employs TRBV12-3 or TRBV12-4 and TRBJ2-1; a weak D match, TRBD2 (6 bases). This CDR3 contains 15 residues. The V gene lost 1 base and the J gene lost 5 bases, with 12 bases spanning the gap. CDR3 loop: CASSLVRGSHNEQFF. In DNA, the CDR3 is TGTGCCAGCAGTTTAGTCCGGGGGAGCCACAATGAGCAGTTCTTC.

The chain employs TRBV2 and TRBJ2-2; perhaps TRBD2 as D (6 bases). Looked up from germline, CDR1 is SNHLY and CDR2 is FYNNEI. The germline V and J ends were trimmed by 4 bases and 6 bases, with 12 bases remaining between them. There are 14 residues in the CDR3. The DNA for the CDR3 is TGTGCCAGCAGTGTCCCGACTAGGCCCGGGGAGCTGTTTTTT. It yields the protein CASSVPTRPGELFF.

The CDR3 nucleotides are TGTGCCAGCAGCGTCGAACCGGGCAGCAGCTCCTACAATGAGCAGTTCTTC. Amino acid sequence: CASSVEPGSSSYNEQFF. The V and J genes are TRBV9 and TRBJ2-1; no clear D. Germline values: CDR1 SGDLS, CDR2 YYNGEE. The CDR3 spans 17 residues. V lost 2 bases and J lost 0, with 15 bases in between.

The sample holds many counts of this clonotype. The chain links TRBV12-3 or TRBV12-4 to TRBJ2-5, with 8 bases fitting TRBD2. V lost 5 bases, J lost 4 bases, and 6 bases stayed unmatched. CDR3 length equals 14 residues. Here the CDR3 reads CASSPGGDPETQYF. The CDR3 DNA follows: TGTGCCAGCAGTCCCGGGGGGGACCCAGAGACCCAGTACTTC.

V is TRBV12-5 and J is TRBJ2-2; D is perhaps TRBD1 (6 bases). This CDR3 has 14 residues. V was shortened by 1 base and J by 7 bases, with 10 bases between the two germline ends. CDR1 and CDR2 (germline): LGHNT, FRNRAP. The CDR3: CASGLGLQGGELFF. The CDR3 DNA reads as TGTGCTAGTGGTTTGGGCCTACAGGGCGGGGAGCTGTTTTTT.

A few counts support this clonotype. The rearrangement uses TRBV6-2 or TRBV6-3 and TRBJ2-1; 8 bases agree with TRBD2. With V trimmed by 2 bases and J by 4 bases, 7 bases remained unmatched. Germline assignment: CDR1 MNHEY and CDR2 SVGEGT. The CDR3 length is 16 residues. The CDR3 coding sequence is TGTGCCAGCAGTTACGAGGGGATAGCGGGGTACAATGAGCAGTTCTTC. Amino acid sequence: CASSYEGIAGYNEQFF.

This clonotype was seen a few times. The chain couples TRBV10-3 to TRBJ2-3; 11 bases are a match to TRBD2. Germline V gene data show CDR1 as ENHRY and CDR2 as SYGVKD. V trimming: 10 bases; J trimming: 4 bases; junction bases outside the gene matches: 10. This CDR3 comprises 15 residues. The chain's CDR3 is CATHRGSGGADTQYF. The CDR3 DNA is TGTGCCACCCACCGGGGTAGCGGGGGGGCAGATACGCAGTATTTT.